This entry describes one T cell receptor beta chain. CDR1 is MNHEY, CDR2 SMNVEV, per germline (reference sequence). V shed 8 bases and J 0 bases; nucleotides not matched to a gene: 2. The CDR3 is made up of 15 amino acids. Here immunoSEQ multiplex PCR was the method, and the copy in TCRdb shows in-frame clones only, minus some. There are tens of thousands of clones in the sample, none observed a single time. This sample was included in a study of T cells after posttransplantation cyclophosphamide. The rearrangement uses TRBV27 and TRBJ2-6; 9 bases match TRBD1. The specimen was PBMCs. This sequence was found in a middle-aged man in good health, CMV-negative, and a related stem cell transplant donor. Written as DNA, the CDR3 is TGTGCCAGCCGGGACAGGGCCTCTGGGGCCAACGTCCTGACTTTC. Encoded protein: CASRDRASGANVLTF.